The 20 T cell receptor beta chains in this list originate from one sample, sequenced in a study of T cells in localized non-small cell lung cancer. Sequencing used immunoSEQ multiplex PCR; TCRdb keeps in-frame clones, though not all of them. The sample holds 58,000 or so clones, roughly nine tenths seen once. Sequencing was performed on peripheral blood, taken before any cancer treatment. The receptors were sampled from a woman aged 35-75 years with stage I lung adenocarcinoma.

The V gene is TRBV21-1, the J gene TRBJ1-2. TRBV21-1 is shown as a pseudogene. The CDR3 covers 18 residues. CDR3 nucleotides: TGTGCCAGCAGCACCTCCTGGACCAGGGCCGGGGGGTGGGATGGCTACACCTTC. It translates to CASSTSWTRAGGWDGYTF.

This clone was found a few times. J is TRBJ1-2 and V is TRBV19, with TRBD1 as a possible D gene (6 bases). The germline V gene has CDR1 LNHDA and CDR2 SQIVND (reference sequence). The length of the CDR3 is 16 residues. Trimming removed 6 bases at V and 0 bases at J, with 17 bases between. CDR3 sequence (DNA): TGTGCCAGTAGCCCGGGAGGGGGAAAGGCTAACTATGGCTACACCTTC. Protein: CASSPGGGKANYGYTF.

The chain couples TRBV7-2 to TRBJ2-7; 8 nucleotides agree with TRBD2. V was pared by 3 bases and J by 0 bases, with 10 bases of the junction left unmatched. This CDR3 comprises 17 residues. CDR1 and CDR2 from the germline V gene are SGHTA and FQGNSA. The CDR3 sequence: CASSFNSGETASYEQYF. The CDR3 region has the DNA TGTGCCAGCAGCTTTAATAGCGGGGAAACTGCCTCCTACGAGCAGTACTTC.

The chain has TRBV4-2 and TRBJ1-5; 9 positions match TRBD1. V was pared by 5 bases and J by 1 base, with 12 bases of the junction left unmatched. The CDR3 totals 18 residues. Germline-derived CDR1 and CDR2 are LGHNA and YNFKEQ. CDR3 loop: CASSGWTGDLGSNQPQHF. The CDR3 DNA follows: TGTGCCAGCAGCGGCTGGACAGGGGATTTAGGCAGCAATCAGCCCCAGCATTTT.

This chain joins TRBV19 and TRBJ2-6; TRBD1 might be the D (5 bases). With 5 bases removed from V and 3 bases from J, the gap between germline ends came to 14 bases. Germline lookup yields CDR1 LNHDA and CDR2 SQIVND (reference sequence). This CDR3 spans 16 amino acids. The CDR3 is CASSPQGLGGANVLTF. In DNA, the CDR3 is TGTGCCAGTAGTCCCCAGGGTCTTGGTGGGGCCAACGTCCTGACTTTC.

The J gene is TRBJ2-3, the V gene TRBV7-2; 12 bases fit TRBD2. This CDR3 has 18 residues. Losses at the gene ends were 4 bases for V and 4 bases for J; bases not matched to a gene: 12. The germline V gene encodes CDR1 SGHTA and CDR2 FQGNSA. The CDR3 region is CASSSPGAASGRADTQYF. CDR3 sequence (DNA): TGTGCCAGCAGCTCCCCGGGGGCGGCTAGCGGGAGGGCAGATACGCAGTATTTT.

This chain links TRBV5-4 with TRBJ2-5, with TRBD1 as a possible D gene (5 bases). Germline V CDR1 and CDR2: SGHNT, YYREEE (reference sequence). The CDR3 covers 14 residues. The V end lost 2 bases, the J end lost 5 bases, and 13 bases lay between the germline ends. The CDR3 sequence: CASSLDSLGETQYF. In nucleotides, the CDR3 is TGTGCCAGCAGCTTAGACAGCTTGGGGGAGACCCAGTACTTC.

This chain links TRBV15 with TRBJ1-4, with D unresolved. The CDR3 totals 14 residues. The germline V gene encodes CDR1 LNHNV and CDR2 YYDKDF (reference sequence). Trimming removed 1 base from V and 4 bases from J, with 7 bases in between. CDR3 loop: CATSRVGNNEKLFF. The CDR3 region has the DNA TGTGCCACCAGCAGAGTGGGTAATAATGAAAAACTGTTTTTT.

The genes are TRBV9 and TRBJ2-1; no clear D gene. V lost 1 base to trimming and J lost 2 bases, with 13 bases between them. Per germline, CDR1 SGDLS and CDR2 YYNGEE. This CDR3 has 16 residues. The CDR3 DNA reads TGTGCCAGCAGCGTACAAGCGTCCCAAGCCTACAATGAGCAGTTCTTC. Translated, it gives CASSVQASQAYNEQFF. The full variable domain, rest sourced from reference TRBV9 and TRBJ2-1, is DSGVTQTPKHLITATGQRVTLRCSPRSGDLSVYWYQQSLDQGLQFLIQYYNGEERAKGNILERFSAQQFPDLHSELNLSSLELGDSALYFCASSVQASQAYNEQFFGPGTRLTVL.

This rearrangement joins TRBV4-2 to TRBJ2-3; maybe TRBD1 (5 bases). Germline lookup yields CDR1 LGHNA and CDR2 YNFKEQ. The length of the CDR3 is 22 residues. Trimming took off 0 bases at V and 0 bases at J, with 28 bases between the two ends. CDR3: CASSQDETRGWTSHTSTDTQYF. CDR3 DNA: TGTGCCAGCAGCCAAGATGAAACCCGAGGATGGACAAGTCATACTAGCACAGATACGCAGTATTTT.

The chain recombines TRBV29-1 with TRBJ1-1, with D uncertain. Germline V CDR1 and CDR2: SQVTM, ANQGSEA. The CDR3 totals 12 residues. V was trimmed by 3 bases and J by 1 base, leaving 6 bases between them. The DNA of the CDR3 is TGCAGCGTTGACGTCAAGAACACTGAAGCTTTCTTT. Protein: CSVDVKNTEAFF. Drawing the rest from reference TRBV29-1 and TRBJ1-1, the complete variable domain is SAVISQKPSRDICQRGTSLTIQCQVDSQVTMMFWYRQQPGQSLTLIATANQGSEATYESGFVIDKFPISRPNLTFSTLTVSNMSPEDSSIYLCSVDVKNTEAFFGQGTRLTVV.

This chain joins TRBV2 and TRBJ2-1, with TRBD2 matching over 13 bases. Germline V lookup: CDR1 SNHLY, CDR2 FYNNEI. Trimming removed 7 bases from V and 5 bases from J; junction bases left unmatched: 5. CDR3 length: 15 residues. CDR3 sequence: CASTPGTSGNNEQFF. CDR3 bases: TGTGCCAGCACCCCCGGGACTAGCGGGAACAATGAGCAGTTCTTC.

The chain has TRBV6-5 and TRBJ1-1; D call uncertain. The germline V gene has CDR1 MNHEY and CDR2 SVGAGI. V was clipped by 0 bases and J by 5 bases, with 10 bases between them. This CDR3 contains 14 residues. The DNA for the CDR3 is TGTGCCAGCAGTTACTCGCCAGGATATACTGAAGCTTTCTTT. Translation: CASSYSPGYTEAFF.

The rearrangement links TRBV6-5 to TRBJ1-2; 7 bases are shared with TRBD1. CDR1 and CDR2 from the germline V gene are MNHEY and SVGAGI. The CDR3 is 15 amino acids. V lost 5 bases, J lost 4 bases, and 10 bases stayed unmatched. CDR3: CASSQGVGVIYGYTF. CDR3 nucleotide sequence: TGTGCCAGCAGTCAGGGGGTCGGGGTGATCTATGGCTACACCTTC.

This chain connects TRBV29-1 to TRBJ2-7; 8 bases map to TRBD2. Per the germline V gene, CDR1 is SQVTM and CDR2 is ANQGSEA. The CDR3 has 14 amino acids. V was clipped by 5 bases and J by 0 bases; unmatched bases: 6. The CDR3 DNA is TGCAGCGTTTCCGGCGGGAGGTCCTCCTACGAGCAGTACTTC. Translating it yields CSVSGGRSSYEQYF.

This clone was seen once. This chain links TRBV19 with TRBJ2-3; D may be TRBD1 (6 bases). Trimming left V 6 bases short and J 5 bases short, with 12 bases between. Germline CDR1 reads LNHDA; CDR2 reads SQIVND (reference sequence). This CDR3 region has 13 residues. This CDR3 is CASRQGPEDTQYF. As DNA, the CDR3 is TGTGCCAGTAGGCAGGGGCCGGAAGATACGCAGTATTTT.

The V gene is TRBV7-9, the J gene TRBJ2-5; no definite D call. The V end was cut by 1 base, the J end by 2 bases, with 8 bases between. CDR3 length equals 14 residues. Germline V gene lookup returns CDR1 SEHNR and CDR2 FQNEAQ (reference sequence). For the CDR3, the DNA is TGTGCCAGCAGCTTAGTTGATCTACAAGAGACCCAGTACTTC. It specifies CASSLVDLQETQYF.

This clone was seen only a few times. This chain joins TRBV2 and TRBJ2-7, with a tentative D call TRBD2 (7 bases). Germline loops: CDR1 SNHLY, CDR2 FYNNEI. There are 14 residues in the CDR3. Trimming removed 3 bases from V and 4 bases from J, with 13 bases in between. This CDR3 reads CASSDWRGPYEQYF. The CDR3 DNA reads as TGTGCCAGCAGTGACTGGCGGGGGCCATACGAGCAGTACTTC.

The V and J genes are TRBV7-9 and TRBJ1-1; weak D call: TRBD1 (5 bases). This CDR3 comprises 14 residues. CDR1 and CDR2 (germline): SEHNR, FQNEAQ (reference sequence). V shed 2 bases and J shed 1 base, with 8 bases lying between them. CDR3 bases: TGTGCCAGCAGCTTACCTACAGGGAACACTGAAGCTTTCTTT. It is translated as CASSLPTGNTEAFF. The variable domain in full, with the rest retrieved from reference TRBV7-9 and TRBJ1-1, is DTGVSQNPRHKITKRGQNVTFRCDPISEHNRLYWYRQTLGQGPEFLTYFQNEAQLEKSRLLSDRFSAERPKGSFSTLEIQRTEQGDSAMYLCASSLPTGNTEAFFGQGTRLTVV.

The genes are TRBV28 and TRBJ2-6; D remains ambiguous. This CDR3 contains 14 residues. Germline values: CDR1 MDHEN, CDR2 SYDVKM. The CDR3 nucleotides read TGTGCTTCCCGCTGGGCCTCTGGGGCCAACGTCCTGACTTTC. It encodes CASRWASGANVLTF.